The 20 T cell receptor beta chains below were found in one sample sequenced in a study of neurological immune-mediated disorders. TCRdb independently ran MiXCR on the 5' RACE reads; one entry per CDR3 protein. This repertoire shows 50,000 or so distinct CDR3 sequences, 3% to 4% found once; its top ten account for approximately 7.1%. Sequencing was performed on PBMCs. Every receptor here comes from a woman aged 55 to 70 with multiple sclerosis.

This clonotype was seen repeatedly, ten times or more. The V gene is TRBV6-2 or TRBV6-3, the J gene TRBJ2-7, with a weak D call TRBD1 (6 bases). The V end lost 8 bases, the J end lost 1 base, and 18 bases lay between the germline ends. The germline V gene has CDR1 MNHEY and CDR2 SVGEGT. The CDR3 sequence is 15 residues long. The CDR3 reads CASGRPRQGSYEQYF. In nucleotides, the CDR3 is TGTGCCAGCGGCCGCCCTCGGCAGGGGTCCTACGAGCAGTACTTC.

Comments on this clonotype: This clone may be a read error of a much larger clone one base away. The V call is TRBV27, the J call TRBJ2-2; either TRBD1 or TRBD2 may fit D (5 bases each). V shed 3 bases and J shed 7 bases, with 18 bases lying between them. This CDR3 has 16 amino acids. Germline lookup yields CDR1 MNHEY and CDR2 SMNVEV (reference sequence). The CDR3, as DNA: TGTGCCAGCAGTTTTCGGGGACGAAAGGGCGTCGGGGAGCTGTTTTTT. Protein: CASSFRGRKGVGELFF.

This clonotype has a count of ten or more. The rearrangement joins TRBV12-3 or TRBV12-4 to TRBJ1-2; maybe TRBD1 (5 bases). The length of the CDR3 is 15 residues. V lost 1 base, J lost 0 bases, and 9 bases lay in between. The CDR3 DNA sequence: TGTGCCAGCAGTTTAGGGGACCCAGCTAACTATGGCTACACCTTC. Translating gives CASSLGDPANYGYTF.

In its sample, this clonotype was seen many times. The rearrangement joins TRBV15 to TRBJ2-1; the D gene is possibly TRBD2 (5 bases). The CDR3 has 16 residues. Between the trimmed V and J ends, which lost 0 bases and 5 bases, there was a span of 14 bases. Germline-derived CDR1 and CDR2 are LNHNV and YYDKDF (reference sequence). The CDR3 region has the DNA TGTGCCACCAGCAGAGAGGGGAGCACTCGGAACAATGAGCAGTTCTTC. It specifies CATSREGSTRNNEQFF.

This clonotype was counted ten times or more. The rearrangement links TRBV2 to TRBJ2-7; unclear D gene. This CDR3 contains 11 residues. Looked up from germline, CDR1 is SNHLY and CDR2 is FYNNEI. The V end was cut by 8 bases, the J end by 3 bases, with 8 bases between. CDR3 loop: CASRPNYEQYF. CDR3 sequence (DNA): TGTGCCAGCCGGCCCAACTACGAGCAGTACTTC.

This clonotype was recorded at least ten times. The chain carries TRBV24-1 and TRBJ1-2; TRBD1 might be the D (5 bases). Trimming stripped 9 bases from V and 6 bases from J, with 19 bases between. The V gene's germline CDR1 is KGHDR and CDR2 SFDVKD. This CDR3 spans 14 amino acids. CDR3 amino acids: CATQPGSGAHGYTF. The CDR3 coding sequence is TGTGCCACCCAGCCCGGGAGTGGGGCTCATGGCTACACCTTC.

At least ten counts were recorded for this clonotype. The chain is built from TRBV5-1 and TRBJ1-2; D not certain. The germline V and J ends were trimmed by 0 bases and 2 bases, with 5 bases remaining between them. Germline V CDR1 and CDR2: SGHRS, YFSETQ. The CDR3 totals 13 residues. The DNA for the CDR3 is TGCGCCAGCAGCTTGGTCCAGAACTATGGCTACACCTTC. The encoded protein is CASSLVQNYGYTF. The variable domain in full, completed from reference TRBV5-1 and TRBJ1-2, reads KAGVTQTPRYLIKTRGQQVTLSCSPISGHRSVSWYQQTPGQGLQFLFEYFSETQRNKGNFPGRFSGRQFSNSRSEMNVSTLELGDSALYLCASSLVQNYGYTFGSGTRLTVV.

At least ten counts were recorded for this clonotype. The V gene is TRBV3-1, the J gene TRBJ1-6; 7 bases are shared with TRBD1. CDR1 is LGHDT, CDR2 YNNKEL, per germline (reference sequence). Trimming removed 8 bases from V and 8 bases from J; junction bases left unmatched: 9. CDR3 size: 14 residues. CDR3 amino acids: CASAPGQLDSPLHF. The CDR3 coding sequence is TGTGCCAGCGCCCCGGGACAGCTAGATTCACCCCTCCACTTT. Filled out from reference TRBV3-1 and TRBJ1-6, the complete variable domain reads DTAVSQTPKYLVTQMGNDKSIKCEQNLGHDTMYWYKQDSKKFLKIMFSYNNKELIINETVPNRFSPKSPDKAHLNLHINSLELGDSAVYFCASAPGQLDSPLHFGNGTRLTVT.

In this sample, this clonotype turned up a few times. This rearrangement joins TRBV5-6 to TRBJ2-1, with 7 bases that match TRBD2. The J segment lost 9 bases and the V segment lost 1 base, leaving 7 bases of the junction unmatched. The CDR3 runs 14 residues. Germline CDR1 reads SGHDT; CDR2 reads YYEEEE. CDR3 DNA sequence: TGTGCCAGCAGCTTGAGACTAGCCTTCACTGAGCAGTTCTTC. Translated, it gives CASSLRLAFTEQFF.

This clonotype was seen ten or more times. The genes are TRBV11-2 and TRBJ2-6; 10 bases match TRBD2. The CDR3 is made up of 15 amino acids. Germline V gene data show CDR1 as SGHAT and CDR2 as FQNNGV. V was pared by 4 bases and J by 5 bases, with 2 bases of the junction left unmatched. DNA of the CDR3: TGTGCCAGCAGCTCACTAGCGGGGAGGGCCAACGTCCTGACTTTC. Protein sequence: CASSSLAGRANVLTF. Full variable domain (outside the CDR3, taken from reference TRBV11-2 and TRBJ2-6): EAGVAQSPRYKIIEKRQSVAFWCNPISGHATLYWYQQILGQGPKLLIQFQNNGVVDDSQLPKDRFSAERLKGVDSTLKIQPAKLEDSAVYLCASSSLAGRANVLTFGAGSRLTVL.

This clonotype occurred many times. V is TRBV29-1 and J is TRBJ1-1; D gene unclear. V dropped 3 bases and J dropped 1 base, with 15 bases sitting between them. CDR3 length: 15 amino acids. Germline assignment: CDR1 SQVTM and CDR2 ANQGSEA. DNA of the CDR3: TGCAGCGTTGATTCCCGGGAGAACGAGAACACTGAAGCTTTCTTT. This encodes CSVDSRENENTEAFF.

In its sample, this clonotype was seen many times. The rearrangement uses TRBV20-1 and TRBJ2-5; D not certain. This CDR3 region has 12 residues. V lost 1 base, J lost 0 bases, and 3 bases lay in between. The germline gives CDR1 DFQATT, CDR2 SNEGSKA (reference sequence). The CDR3 DNA is TGCAGTGCTAGAGCGGACCAAGAGACCCAGTACTTC. Translation gives CSARADQETQYF.

The chain couples TRBV7-9 to TRBJ1-5; D is undetermined. Trimming left V 2 bases short and J 2 bases short, with 13 bases between. The CDR3 loop spans 16 amino acids. Germline V CDR1 and CDR2: SEHNR, FQNEAQ (reference sequence). The CDR3 is CASSLSTTEGNQPQHF. In DNA, the CDR3 is TGTGCCAGCAGCTTATCGACGACGGAGGGCAATCAGCCCCAGCATTTT.

This clonotype was seen many times. V and J are TRBV20-1 and TRBJ2-3; TRBD1 might be the D (6 bases). The germline V and J ends were trimmed by 1 base and 4 bases, with 12 bases remaining between them. The CDR3 is 14 residues long. CDR1 DFQATT and CDR2 SNEGSKA come from the germline V gene (reference sequence). The CDR3 sequence is CSARGGLPPDTQYF. The DNA for the CDR3 is TGCAGTGCTAGAGGGGGGCTCCCCCCAGATACGCAGTATTTT.

The chain recombines TRBV18 with TRBJ1-5; D ambiguous. V was clipped by 3 bases and J by 3 bases, with 3 bases between them. This CDR3 has 12 residues. Germline loops: CDR1 KGHSH, CDR2 LQKENI. The DNA of the CDR3 is TGTGCCAGCTCACCCGACAATCAGCCCCAGCATTTT. Protein product: CASSPDNQPQHF.

This clonotype appeared many times. The J gene is TRBJ1-2, the V gene TRBV7-2, with unresolved D. Germline CDR1 and CDR2: SGHTA and FQGNSA. The CDR3 spans 15 residues. Trimming cost V 1 base and J 3 bases, with 12 bases left between them. The CDR3 region has the DNA TGTGCCAGCAGCTTAGTCGTATTCCCTTACTATGGCTACACCTTC. The encoded protein is CASSLVVFPYYGYTF.

This clonotype was counted many times. The V gene is TRBV6-5, the J gene TRBJ1-3, with TRBD1 as a possible D gene (5 bases). From germline, CDR1 is MNHEY and CDR2 SVGAGI. V lost 0 bases and J lost 1, with 13 bases in between. The CDR3 is made up of 17 amino acids. CDR3 amino acids: CASSYSGAGLSGNTIYF. CDR3 in DNA: TGTGCCAGCAGTTACTCTGGGGCAGGACTTTCTGGAAACACCATATATTTT.

This clonotype occurred many times. The V and J genes are TRBV29-1 and TRBJ2-3, with D possibly matching TRBD1 (5 bases). V lost 6 bases to trimming and J lost 2 bases, with 9 bases between them. The germline V gene encodes CDR1 SQVTM and CDR2 ANQGSEA. This CDR3 region has 12 residues. CDR3 DNA sequence: TGCAGCGTGAGGACAACCACAGATACGCAGTATTTT. As protein: CSVRTTTDTQYF.

This clonotype was counted many times. The chain joins TRBV9 to TRBJ2-7; the D gene is possibly TRBD1 (5 bases). CDR1 and CDR2 from the germline V gene are SGDLS and YYNGEE. Trimming pared 5 bases from V and 2 bases from J, leaving 11 bases between. The CDR3 has 13 amino acids. The CDR3 is CASSQGSPYEQYF. In nucleotides, the CDR3 is TGTGCCAGCAGTCAGGGAAGCCCCTACGAGCAGTACTTC.

The V call is TRBV20-1, the J call TRBJ2-7, with D maybe TRBD2 (7 bases). Trimming pared 2 bases from V and 0 bases from J, leaving 14 bases between. Germline V lookup: CDR1 DFQATT, CDR2 SNEGSKA (reference sequence). The CDR3 extends over 15 amino acids. Here the CDR3 DNA reads TGCAGTGCTAGACGCGGGGGCTACTTCTCCTACGAGCAGTACTTC. It codes for CSARRGGYFSYEQYF.